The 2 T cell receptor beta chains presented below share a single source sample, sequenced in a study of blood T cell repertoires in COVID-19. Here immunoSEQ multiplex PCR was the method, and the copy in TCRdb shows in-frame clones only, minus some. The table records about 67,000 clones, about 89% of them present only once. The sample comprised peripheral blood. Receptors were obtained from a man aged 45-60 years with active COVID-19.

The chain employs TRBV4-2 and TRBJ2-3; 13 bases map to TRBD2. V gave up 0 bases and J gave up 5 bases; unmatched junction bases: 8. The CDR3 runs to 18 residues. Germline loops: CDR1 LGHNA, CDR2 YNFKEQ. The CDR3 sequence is CASSQEGRLAGGEDTQYF. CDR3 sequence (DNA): TGTGCCAGCAGCCAAGAGGGGAGACTAGCGGGAGGAGAAGATACGCAGTATTTT.

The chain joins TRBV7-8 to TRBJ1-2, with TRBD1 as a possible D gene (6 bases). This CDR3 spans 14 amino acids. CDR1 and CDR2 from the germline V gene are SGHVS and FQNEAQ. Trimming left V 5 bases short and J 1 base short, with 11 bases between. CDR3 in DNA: TGTGCCAGCAGCCCCAGGACAGTTAACTATGGCTACACCTTC. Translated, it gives CASSPRTVNYGYTF.